The 23 T cell receptor beta chains listed next were all sequenced from one sample in a study of blood T cell repertoires in COVID-19. Sequencing was performed with immunoSEQ multiplex PCR; in TCRdb, only in-frame clones are kept and a portion is missing. The sample yields fewer than 150,000 clones, 75% to 90% seen once. The sequenced sample was PBMCs or T cells enriched from blood (not recorded which). Every receptor here comes from a man in his fifties in a cohort exposed to, infected with or recovered from COVID-19 (not recorded which).

This clone appeared a single time. The chain is built from TRBV4-3 and TRBJ2-1; D is unresolved. The CDR3 covers 15 residues. Looked up from germline, CDR1 is LGHNA and CDR2 is YSLEER. Between the trimmed V and J ends, which lost 0 bases and 8 bases, there was a span of 14 bases. CDR3: CASSQDLLGTDEQFF. CDR3 nucleotides: TGCGCCAGCAGCCAAGACCTGCTAGGTACGGATGAGCAGTTCTTC.

This clone was recorded only once. The chain has TRBV5-1 and TRBJ1-6; tentatively, D is TRBD1 (5 bases). This CDR3 contains 16 residues. Germline CDR1 reads SGHRS; CDR2 reads YFSETQ. V lost 5 bases and J 8 bases, leaving 20 bases between the germline ends. The CDR3 loop reads CASRGTGQDSYSPLHF. The CDR3 DNA reads TGCGCCAGCAGGGGCACCGGTCAAGACAGTTATTCACCCCTCCACTTT.

V is TRBV19 and J is TRBJ2-2; 9 positions match TRBD1. J gave up 5 bases and V 7 bases, and 8 bases lay outside the gene matches. CDR1 is LNHDA and CDR2 is SQIVND in the germline V gene (reference sequence). The CDR3 totals 15 residues. The CDR3 loop is CASTWDRDRTGELFF. The CDR3 DNA reads TGTGCCAGTACTTGGGACAGGGATCGTACCGGGGAGCTGTTTTTT.

This rearrangement joins TRBV24-1 to TRBJ2-5; 13 bases are a match to TRBD2. The CDR3 consists of 16 residues. V lost 2 bases, J lost 5 bases, and 4 bases stayed unmatched. Germline V gene data show CDR1 as KGHDR and CDR2 as SFDVKD. CDR3 sequence reads: CATSDWTSGSLETQYF. In DNA form, the CDR3 reads TGTGCCACCAGTGATTGGACTAGCGGGAGTCTGGAGACCCAGTACTTC.

The V call is TRBV19, the J call TRBJ1-2, with 9 bases lining up with TRBD1. This CDR3 comprises 13 residues. With V trimmed by 4 bases and J by 6 bases, 3 bases remained unmatched. In germline, CDR1 is LNHDA, CDR2 SQIVND (reference sequence). This CDR3 is CASSNRGQDGYTF. CDR3 nucleotides: TGTGCCAGTAGTAACAGGGGGCAGGATGGCTACACCTTC.

The chain links TRBV11-2 to TRBJ1-2; TRBD1 is a possible D gene (6 bases). The germline CDR1 and CDR2 sequences are SGHAT and FQNNGV. This CDR3 spans 14 amino acids. Trimming removed 1 base from V and 2 bases from J, with 8 bases in between. This CDR3 reads CASSLGTANYGYTF. As DNA, the CDR3 is TGTGCCAGCAGCTTAGGGACAGCGAACTATGGCTACACCTTC.

This clone has only a few counts. The chain recombines TRBV6-5 with TRBJ2-7; TRBD2 agrees at 7 bases. This CDR3 contains 14 residues. The trim removed 7 bases at V and 2 bases at J, leaving 8 bases unmatched. In germline, CDR1 is MNHEY, CDR2 SVGAGI. CDR3 nucleotides: TGTGCCAGCATCCCCGCGGGGAGGGCCTACGAGCAGTACTTC. Translated, it gives CASIPAGRAYEQYF.

This clone was counted only a few times. The V call is TRBV12-5, the J call TRBJ2-7; D is possibly TRBD2 (6 bases). Per the germline V gene, CDR1 is LGHNT and CDR2 is FRNRAP. This CDR3 spans 13 amino acids. Trimming shortened V by 8 bases and J by 2 bases, and 13 bases separated the two germline ends. The CDR3 nucleotides are TGTGCTAGTTCAACCGGGACTGCCTACGAGCAGTACTTC. Translating gives CASSTGTAYEQYF.

The V gene is TRBV7-8, the J gene TRBJ2-3; TRBD1 agrees at 7 bases. Trimming took 3 bases from V and 2 from J; bases not matched to a gene: 5. The CDR3 sequence is 15 residues long. Germline lookup yields CDR1 SGHVS and CDR2 FQNEAQ. This CDR3 is CASSLEGGPTDTQYF. The CDR3 nucleotides read TGTGCCAGCAGCTTGGAAGGGGGCCCCACAGATACGCAGTATTTT.

CDR3 loop: CASSQDNWLAGNTGELFF. The CDR3 bases are TGCGCCAGCAGCCAAGATAATTGGCTAGCGGGGAACACCGGGGAGCTGTTTTTT. The chain uses TRBV4-3 and TRBJ2-2; 8 bases are a match to TRBD2. The CDR3 totals 18 residues. Trimming removed 0 bases from V and 1 base from J; junction bases left unmatched: 7. CDR1 is LGHNA and CDR2 is YSLEER in the germline V gene.

V is TRBV13 and J is TRBJ2-7; 9 bases line up with TRBD1. V was pared by 5 bases and J by 7 bases, with 12 bases of the junction left unmatched. The germline V gene has CDR1 PRHDT and CDR2 FYEKMQ (reference sequence). This CDR3 contains 15 residues. This CDR3 reads CASSPPGTGPLEQYF. CDR3 DNA: TGTGCCAGCAGCCCTCCTGGGACAGGGCCATTAGAGCAGTACTTC.

This clone was seen a handful of times. This chain uses TRBV6-5 with TRBJ1-2; a weak D match, TRBD1 (5 bases). V lost 5 bases, J lost 4 bases, and 17 bases lay in between. The CDR3 has 15 residues. The germline gives CDR1 MNHEY, CDR2 SVGAGI. CDR3 bases: TGTGCCAGCAGTCCGGGGGAGGGTGCAATCTATGGCTACACCTTC. Its protein product is CASSPGEGAIYGYTF.

CDR3 nucleotide sequence: TGTGCCAGTAGGCGGACTAGCGGCTTAAACGAGCAGTACTTC. Its protein is CASRRTSGLNEQYF. The J gene is TRBJ2-7, the V gene TRBV19, with 10 bases aligning to TRBD2. The junction had 7 bases not matched to a gene; V was cut back by 6 bases and J by 5 bases. Per germline, CDR1 LNHDA and CDR2 SQIVND (reference sequence). The CDR3 is 14 residues long.

The chain employs TRBV30 and TRBJ1-1; D unresolved. V lost 0 bases, J lost 5 bases, and 10 bases lay in between. This CDR3 spans 13 amino acids. Germline assignment: CDR1 GTSNPN and CDR2 SVGIG (reference sequence). The CDR3 loop reads CAWSVGGWTEAFF. The CDR3 DNA is TGTGCCTGGAGTGTAGGAGGGTGGACTGAAGCTTTCTTT.

This chain uses TRBV2 with TRBJ1-6, with D perhaps TRBD1 (6 bases). The V end lost 6 bases, the J end lost 9 bases, and 18 bases lay between the germline ends. The CDR3 is 15 residues long. Per the germline V gene, CDR1 is SNHLY and CDR2 is FYNNEI. Here the CDR3 DNA reads TGTGCCAGCAGCCGTATGACAGGAACGGGTTCACCCCTCCACTTT. Amino acids: CASSRMTGTGSPLHF.

This sequence joins TRBV3-1 (or the pseudogene TRBV3-2) and TRBJ1-3; 8 nucleotides line up with TRBD1. The V gene's germline CDR1 is LGHDT and CDR2 YNNKEL (reference sequence). V trimming: 1 base; J trimming: 2 bases; junction bases outside the gene matches: 4. CDR3 length equals 16 residues. CDR3 residues: CASSQGGQATGNTIYF. CDR3 DNA sequence: TGTGCCAGCAGCCAAGGGGGACAGGCAACTGGAAACACCATATATTTT.

This rearrangement joins TRBV27 to TRBJ2-1; TRBD1 might be the D (6 bases). V lost 1 base and J lost 7, with 23 bases in between. Per germline, CDR1 MNHEY and CDR2 SMNVEV (reference sequence). This CDR3 is built from 18 residues. CDR3 nucleotides: TGTGCCAGCAGTTTATTAGGTCTGGGAGCGGCCGACAGGAATGAGCAGTTCTTC. Its protein product is CASSLLGLGAADRNEQFF.

This chain connects TRBV3-1 (or the pseudogene TRBV3-2) to TRBJ2-2, with 11 bases identical to TRBD2. The CDR3 has 15 residues. Trimming cost V 3 bases and J 4 bases; bases outside gene matches: 1. CDR1 and CDR2 (germline): LGHDT, YNNKEL (reference sequence). CDR3 residues: CASSQGLAATGELFF. The CDR3 DNA reads TGTGCCAGCAGCCAGGGACTAGCGGCCACCGGGGAGCTGTTTTTT.

This chain joins TRBV6-2 or TRBV6-3 and TRBJ1-5; tentative D call: TRBD1 (6 bases). The V end was cut by 6 bases, the J end by 6 bases, with 15 bases between. The CDR3 has 14 amino acids. The germline CDR1 and CDR2 sequences are MNHEY and SVGEGT. The DNA for the CDR3 is TGTGCCAGCAGCCTCCCAGGGGAAAGTCAGCCCCAGCATTTT. Residues: CASSLPGESQPQHF.

The rearrangement links TRBV18 to TRBJ2-1; TRBD1 agrees at 8 bases. Trimming removed 2 bases from V and 3 bases from J; junction bases left unmatched: 3. Per germline, CDR1 KGHSH and CDR2 LQKENI. This CDR3 spans 15 amino acids. The CDR3: CASSPRGTGYNEQFF. In nucleotides, the CDR3 is TGTGCCAGCTCACCAAGAGGGACAGGCTACAATGAGCAGTTCTTC. The variable domain in full, with the rest retrieved from reference TRBV18 and TRBJ2-1, is NAGVMQNPRHLVRRRGQEARLRCSPMKGHSHVYWYRQLPEEGLKFMVYLQKENIIDESGMPKERFSAEFPKEGPSILRIQQVVRGDSAAYFCASSPRGTGYNEQFFGPGTRLTVL.

V gene TRBV27 combines with J gene TRBJ2-7; tentative D call: TRBD2 (5 bases). CDR3 length: 13 amino acids. V lost 6 bases, J lost 2 bases, and 11 bases lay in between. Per germline, CDR1 MNHEY and CDR2 SMNVEV (reference sequence). The CDR3 region is CASSSGVTYEQYF. The CDR3 coding sequence is TGTGCCAGCAGCTCCGGGGTTACCTACGAGCAGTACTTC.

The chain carries TRBV7-9 and TRBJ1-2, with a weak D call TRBD1 (5 bases). Germline CDR1 and CDR2: SEHNR and FQNEAQ (reference sequence). The CDR3 is 13 residues long. Trimming pared 10 bases from V and 4 bases from J, leaving 16 bases between. CDR3 residues: CATRGDSIYGYTF. CDR3 coding DNA: TGTGCCACCCGGGGGGACTCAATCTATGGCTACACCTTC.

This sequence joins TRBV3-1 (or the pseudogene TRBV3-2) and TRBJ2-7, with D possibly matching TRBD2 (5 bases). Trimming removed 0 bases from V and 5 bases from J, with 14 bases in between. There are 15 residues in the CDR3. CDR1 is LGHDT and CDR2 is YNNKEL in the germline V gene (reference sequence). The CDR3 nucleotides read TGTGCCAGCAGCCAAGAGAATCGGGAAATAGACGAGCAGTACTTC. It codes for CASSQENREIDEQYF.